The sequence of this T cell receptor (beta chain) was determined in a study of cytotoxic CD8 clonotypes in ibrutinib-treated CLL. Study conclusions and caveats: Public clonotypes, an uncommon group, contracted or remained stable on treatment.

With cryopreserved PBMCs as the source, roughly 2 micrograms of genomic DNA went to TCR beta libraries. Comment on this clone: As yet, its antigen is unknown.

The assay was immunoSEQ multiplex PCR, and TCRdb's table has in-frame clones only and misses some. The sample yields 60,000 to 75,000 clones, about nine tenths seen once. The sequenced sample was PBMCs, obtained after 12 months of ibrutinib treatment. This TCR was recovered from a human donor with chronic lymphocytic leukemia.

This CDR3 reads CASSPGIYNEQFF. The DNA of the CDR3 is TGTGCCAGCAGCCCAGGGATTTACAATGAGCAGTTCTTC. The V gene is TRBV7-2, the J gene TRBJ2-1, with a weak D call TRBD1 (5 bases). CDR3 size: 13 residues. CDR1 and CDR2 from the germline V gene are SGHTA and FQGNSA. The V gene lost 5 bases and the J gene lost 4 bases, with 9 bases spanning the gap.